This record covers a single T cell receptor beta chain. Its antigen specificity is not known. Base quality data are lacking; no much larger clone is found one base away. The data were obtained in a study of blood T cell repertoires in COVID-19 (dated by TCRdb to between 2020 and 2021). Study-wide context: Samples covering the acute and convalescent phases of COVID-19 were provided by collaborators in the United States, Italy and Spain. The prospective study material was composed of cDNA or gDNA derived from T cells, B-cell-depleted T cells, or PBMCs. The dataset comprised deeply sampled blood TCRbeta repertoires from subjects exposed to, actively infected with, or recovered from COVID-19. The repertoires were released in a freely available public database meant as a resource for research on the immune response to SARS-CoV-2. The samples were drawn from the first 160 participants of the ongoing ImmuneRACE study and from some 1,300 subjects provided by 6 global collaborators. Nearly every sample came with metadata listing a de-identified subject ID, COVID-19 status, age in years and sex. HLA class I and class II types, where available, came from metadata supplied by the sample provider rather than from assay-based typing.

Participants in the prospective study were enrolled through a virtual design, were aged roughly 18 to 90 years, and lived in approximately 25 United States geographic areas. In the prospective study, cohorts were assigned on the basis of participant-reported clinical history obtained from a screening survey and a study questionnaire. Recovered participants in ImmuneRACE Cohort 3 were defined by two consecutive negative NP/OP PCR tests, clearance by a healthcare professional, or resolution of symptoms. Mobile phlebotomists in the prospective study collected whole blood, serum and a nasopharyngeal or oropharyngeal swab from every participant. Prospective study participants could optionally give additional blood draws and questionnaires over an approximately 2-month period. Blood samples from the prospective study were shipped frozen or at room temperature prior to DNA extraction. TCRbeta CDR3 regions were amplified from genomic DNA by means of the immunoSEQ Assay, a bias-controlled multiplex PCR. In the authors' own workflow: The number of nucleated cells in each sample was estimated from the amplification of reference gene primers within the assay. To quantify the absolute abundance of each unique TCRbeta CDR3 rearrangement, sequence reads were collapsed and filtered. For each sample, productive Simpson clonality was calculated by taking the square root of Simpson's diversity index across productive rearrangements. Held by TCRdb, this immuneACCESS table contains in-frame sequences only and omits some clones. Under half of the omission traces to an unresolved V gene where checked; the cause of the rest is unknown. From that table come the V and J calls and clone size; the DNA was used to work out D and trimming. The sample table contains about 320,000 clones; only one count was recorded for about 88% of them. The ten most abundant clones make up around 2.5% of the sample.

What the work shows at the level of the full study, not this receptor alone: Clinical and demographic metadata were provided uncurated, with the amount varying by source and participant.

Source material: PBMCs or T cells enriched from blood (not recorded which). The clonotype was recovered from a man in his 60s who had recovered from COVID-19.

The CDR3 region has the sequence CASSRTGANEQFF. The DNA sequence is TGTGCCAGTAGTCGAACAGGGGCCAATGAGCAGTTCTTC. The chain is made from TRBV19 and TRBJ2-1, and TRBD1 aligns with 7 junction nucleotides. The CDR3 runs 13 amino acids, cysteine and phenylalanine included. The DNA shown is the 39-base CDR3, in frame from base 1. Ends trimmed: V by 5 bases, J by 6 bases; bases unmatched to a gene: 4. Reading the germline V gene (reference sequence) gives CDR1 LNHDA and CDR2 SQIVND.